Each of the 9 T cell receptor beta chains below was sequenced from the same sample in a study of blood T cell repertoires in COVID-19. Method: immunoSEQ multiplex PCR; TCRdb's copy keeps in-frame clones and lacks some. The sample yields some 250,000 clones, 70% to 90% seen once. Input material: peripheral blood. The receptor set was obtained from a woman in her 40s who had recovered from COVID-19.

The chain couples TRBV29-1 to TRBJ1-4, with unresolved D. Trimming shortened V by 0 bases and J by 10 bases, and 6 bases separated the two germline ends. CDR1 and CDR2 (germline): SQVTM, ANQGSEA. The CDR3 sequence is 11 residues long. In nucleotides, the CDR3 is TGCAGCGTTGAAGACCTCGGAAAACTGTTTTTT. Protein sequence: CSVEDLGKLFF.

Concerning this clone itself: The sample carries other DNA sequences with the same CDR3. The chain uses TRBV29-1 and TRBJ1-1, with 9 nucleotides matching TRBD1. The CDR3 totals 13 residues. Germline V gene sequence: CDR1 SQVTM, CDR2 ANQGSEA. V shed 3 bases and J 4 bases; nucleotides not matched to a gene: 3. This CDR3 is CSVDRQGGTEAFF. CDR3 coding DNA: TGCAGCGTTGACCGACAGGGGGGCACTGAAGCTTTCTTT.

This clone was found a few times. The rearrangement joins TRBV5-1 to TRBJ1-1; D not certain. The V and J ends lost 3 bases and 0 bases respectively, with 18 bases between them. CDR3 length: 17 amino acids. Germline V gene lookup returns CDR1 SGHRS and CDR2 YFSETQ. The CDR3 DNA reads TGCGCCAGCAGCTCCCAGCCTCTGGGCAGCATGAACACTGAAGCTTTCTTT. Its translation is CASSSQPLGSMNTEAFF.

The CDR3 DNA follows: TGTGCCAGCAGCCCATTCGGGGGGGAGAACACTGAAGCTTTCTTT. Encoded protein: CASSPFGGENTEAFF. The chain combines TRBV7-9 with TRBJ1-1; D may be TRBD1 (5 bases). With 5 bases removed from V and 1 base from J, the gap between germline ends came to 14 bases. Per the germline V gene, CDR1 is SEHNR and CDR2 is FQNEAQ (reference sequence). There are 15 residues in the CDR3.

CDR3 loop: CASGRLAGSLETQYF. The CDR3 DNA sequence: TGTGCTAGTGGACGACTAGCGGGAAGCTTGGAGACCCAGTACTTC. J is TRBJ2-5 and V is TRBV12-5; 11 positions match TRBD2. This CDR3 is built from 15 residues. Germline CDR1 and CDR2: LGHNT and FRNRAP. The V segment lost 6 bases and the J segment 5 bases; nucleotides outside the gene matches: 8.

Worth noting for this clone: Its ends do not fully match the called genes, so a read error is possible. This chain connects TRBV6-2 or TRBV6-3 to TRBJ2-1; 8 bases align to TRBD2. CDR1 is MNHEY and CDR2 is SVGEGT in the germline V gene. CDR3 length equals 12 residues. This CDR3 reads CASSYLPHGGVF. Written as DNA, the CDR3 is TGTGCCAGCAGTTATCTCCCCCACGGGGGGGTCTTC.

V usage is TRBV3-1 (or the pseudogene TRBV3-2) and J usage is TRBJ2-1; 11 nucleotides agree with TRBD2. V lost 0 bases and J lost 2; bases outside the gene matches: 9. Germline loops: CDR1 LGHDT, CDR2 YNNKEL (reference sequence). The CDR3 spans 19 residues. CDR3 region: CASSQDSPGLAATYNEQFF. The CDR3 DNA is TGTGCCAGCAGCCAAGATAGCCCGGGACTAGCGGCCACCTACAATGAGCAGTTCTTC.

The gene calls are TRBV27 and TRBJ2-1; 11 nucleotides agree with TRBD2. J gave up 6 bases and V 4 bases, and 5 bases lay outside the gene matches. Per the germline V gene, CDR1 is MNHEY and CDR2 is SMNVEV (reference sequence). The CDR3 has 15 residues. This CDR3 reads CASSSPGLAANEQFF. The CDR3 coding sequence is TGTGCCAGCAGTTCCCCGGGACTAGCGGCCAATGAGCAGTTCTTC.

The chain employs TRBV6-4 and TRBJ1-2, with TRBD1 as a possible D gene (5 bases). Per germline, CDR1 MRHNA and CDR2 SNTAGT. V lost 0 bases, J lost 2 bases, and 13 bases lay in between. This CDR3 contains 16 residues. The DNA for the CDR3 is TGTGCCAGCAGTGACTCGCCGGGCAGGGTGAACTATGGCTACACCTTC. Translation gives CASSDSPGRVNYGYTF.